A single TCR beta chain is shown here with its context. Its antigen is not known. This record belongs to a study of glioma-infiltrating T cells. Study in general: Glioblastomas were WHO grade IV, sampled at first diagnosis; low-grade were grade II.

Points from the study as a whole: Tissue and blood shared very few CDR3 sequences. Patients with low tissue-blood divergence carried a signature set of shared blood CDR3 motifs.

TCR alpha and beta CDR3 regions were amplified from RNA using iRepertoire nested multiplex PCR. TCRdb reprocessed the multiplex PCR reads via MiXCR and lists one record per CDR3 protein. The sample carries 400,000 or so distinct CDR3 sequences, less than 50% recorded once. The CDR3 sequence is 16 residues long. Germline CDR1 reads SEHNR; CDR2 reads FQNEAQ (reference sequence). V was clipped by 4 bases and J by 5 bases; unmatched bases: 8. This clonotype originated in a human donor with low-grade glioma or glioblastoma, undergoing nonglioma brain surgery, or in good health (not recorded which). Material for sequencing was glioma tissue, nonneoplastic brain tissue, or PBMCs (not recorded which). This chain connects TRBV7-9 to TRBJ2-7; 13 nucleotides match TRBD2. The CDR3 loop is CASSSPRLAGGDEQYF. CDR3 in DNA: TGTGCCAGCAGCTCCCCTAGACTAGCGGGAGGCGACGAGCAGTACTTC.